This T cell receptor (beta chain) was identified in a study of T cells in Graves' hyperthyroidism and ophthalmopathy (dated by TCRdb to the late 2010s). With regard to the full study: Peripheral blood samples were taken at the time of initial diagnosis, prior to any treatment. To identify TCR V-J signatures that set the groups apart, the researchers used a discovery cohort of about a hundred patients, made up of 40 to 45 with Graves' ophthalmopathy and about 55 with stable Graves' hyperthyroidism. An independent validation cohort of 18 to 20 hyperthyroidism patients and about 16 patients who later progressed to ophthalmopathy tested prospective prediction of ophthalmopathy. For training and testing, the roughly 93 patients in the discovery cohort were randomly divided in a 7:3 ratio. Thyroid tissue and blood T-cell repertoires from about 6 Graves' hyperthyroidism patients were also compared in the study. After blood sampling, hyperthyroidism patients were treated with methimazole at a starting dose of 30 mg daily, and ophthalmopathy patients were treated with high-dose intravenous methylprednisolone. TCR Vbeta CDR3 sequencing of 120 to 150 peripheral blood samples (around 45 ophthalmopathy, roughly 72 hyperthyroidism and roughly 17 progressor patients) is reported in the paper.

The paper as a whole reports these results and caveats: Sample size was not statistically predetermined, and blinding of investigators to group allocation was not performed. In validation, the model predicted progression to ophthalmopathy with 55% to 71% sensitivity and 72% to 85% specificity, a median of around 6.6 months before onset. A model built on a 13 V-J signature distinguished ophthalmopathy from stable hyperthyroidism, reaching about 89% sensitivity and 81% to 83% specificity in cross-validation and 80%/75% in testing. Most expanded thyroid clonotypes (frequency above 0.001) were also detected in blood, suggesting blood repertoires may reflect thyroid immune responses.

Stable Graves' hyperthyroidism was defined as the absence of progression to ophthalmopathy over 18 months of follow-up. Hyperthyroidism patients were newly diagnosed, had a disease duration of under 2 months, and were aged 18 to 65 years. Patients with uncontrolled infections, other autoimmune diseases, pregnancy or lactation were excluded. Diagnoses were based on clinical symptoms, serum thyroxine and TRAb, thyroid ultrasound and orbital computed tomography. PBMCs were separated from about 10 ml of fresh peripheral blood using Ficoll-Paque density gradient centrifugation. Total RNA was extracted using Trizol reagent, and RNA quality was assessed on an Agilent 2100 Bioanalyzer. TCR beta CDR3 regions were amplified from RNA transcripts. The TCR CDR3 was subjected to a first round of RT-PCR using the HTBI primer set and the Qiagen OneStep RT-PCR kit. Libraries were constructed in a second round of multiplex PCR, after which size selection and purification were carried out. The libraries were sequenced on an Illumina HiSeq2000 using paired-end 100 bp reads. In the original analysis: SOAPnuke was used to process the raw data, throwing out any read that contained adapters or uncalled bases, had a mean Phred below 15, or lacked an exact constant-primer or identifier match. COPE v1.2.5 was used to merge the high-quality paired reads, and each unique nucleotide sequence was defined as a clonotype. MiTCR v1.1 was used to align the clonotypes against IMGT TRBV, TRBD and TRBJ reference segments. The analysis included only V-J combinations with a frequency above 0.0001, which together covered roughly 99% of the repertoires. A TCS score was defined as the ratio of F50 (clonal expansion) to E x V (chaos), with BLOSUM62-based TCRdist applied between CDR3 peptides within each V-J. Welch's t-statistics and random forest reduced around 520 V-J features to roughly 13, which were used in a naive Bayes classifier (R e1071). TCRdb reprocessing: public reads trimmed at Q25 with fastp, clones called with MiXCR, in-frame beta chains kept. Each CDR3 protein appears once, grouped with its most common genes and DNA. The V and J calls and clone size are TCRdb's, not the authors'. The sample table holds 550,000 to 800,000 distinct CDR3 sequences, of which around 15% were seen once. The ten largest clones take up under 8.5% of the sample.

The cysteine opens and the phenylalanine closes a CDR3 of 16 amino acids. The read is trimmed to its CDR3 DNA, 48 bases read in frame from base 1. CDR1 and CDR2 (SGHTA, FQGNSA) derive from the germline V gene. The V and J ends are trimmed by 1 base and 1 base, leaving 13 bases between them. Note on this clonotype: What this receptor recognizes is not known. Base qualities are not at hand, and no much larger clone is one base apart.

The TCR originated in a young man with Graves' hyperthyroidism. Recombination connected TRBV7-2 to TRBJ2-5; the D gene is perhaps TRBD2, on 6 matching bases. The sample taken for sequencing was blood. DNA sequence: TGTGCCAGCAGCTTAGACCTAGCGTCATTCCAAGAGACCCAGTACTTC. This translates into CASSLDLASFQETQYF. The CDR3, completed at both ends by the reference TRBV7-2 and TRBJ2-5 genes, gives the full variable domain GAGVSQSPSNKVTEKGKDVELRCDPISGHTALYWYRQSLGQGLEFLIYFQGNSAPDKSGLPSDRFSAERTGGSVSTLTIQRTQQEDSAVYLCASSLDLASFQETQYFGPGTRLLVL.